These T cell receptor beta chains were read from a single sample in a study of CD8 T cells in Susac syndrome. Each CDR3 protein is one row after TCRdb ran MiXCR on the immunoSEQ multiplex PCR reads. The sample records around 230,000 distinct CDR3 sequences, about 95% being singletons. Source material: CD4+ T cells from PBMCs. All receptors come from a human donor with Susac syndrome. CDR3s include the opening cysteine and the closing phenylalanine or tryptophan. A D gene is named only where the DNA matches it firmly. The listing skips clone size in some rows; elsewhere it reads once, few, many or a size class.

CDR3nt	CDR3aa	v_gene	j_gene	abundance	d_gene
TGTGCCAGCAGCCGACCTGGGGCCGGGGAGCTGTTTTTT	CASSRPGAGELFF	TRBV9	TRBJ2-2	-	-
TGTGCCAGCAGCCAAAATCAGGGGCAAGAGACCCAGTACTTC	CASSQNQGQETQYF	TRBV3-1	TRBJ2-5	-	-
TGTGCCTCCCAGGGGTGCCTGAGCACCGGGGAGCTGTTTTTT	CASQGCLSTGELFF	TRBV21-1	TRBJ2-2	-	-
TGCGCCAGCAGCTTGGCCCCCCGGACGGCCTACGAGCAGTACTTC	CASSLAPRTAYEQYF	TRBV5-1	TRBJ2-7	-	-
TGTGCCAGCAGCCCTTGGGTAGCGGGAGACTTTTACCAAGAGACCCAGTACTTC	CASSPWVAGDFYQETQYF	TRBV4-2	TRBJ2-5	-	TRBD2
TGCAGCGTTGAAGTCTGGGACAGTGCCTCCTACGAGCAGTACTTC	CSVEVWDSASYEQYF	TRBV29-1	TRBJ2-7	-	TRBD1
TGTGCCAGCAGCCCCCGGACAGGGAGCACTGAAGCTTTCTTT	CASSPRTGSTEAFF	TRBV7-3	TRBJ1-1	-	TRBD1
TGTGCCAGCAGAACCTCTGGGGCCAACGTCCTGACTTTC	CASRTSGANVLTF	TRBV28	TRBJ2-6	-	-
TGTGCCTGGATGGGCAGTTACGAGCAGTACTTC	CAWMGSYEQYF	TRBV30	TRBJ2-7	-	-
TGCGCCAGCAGCTTGGGCACGACAGTGAAAGGCGGCGAGCAGTACTTC	CASSLGTTVKGGEQYF	TRBV5-1	TRBJ2-7	-	-
TGTGCCAGCAGCTTCGTCGGACGGGGGGAGCTGTTTTTT	CASSFVGRGELFF	TRBV11-2	TRBJ2-2	-	-
TGTGCCAGCAGTTTTGCCTACGAGCAGTACTTC	CASSFAYEQYF	TRBV28	TRBJ2-7	-	-
TGTGCCAGCAGCCAAGTATACGGGAGCCCCTACAATGAGCAGTTCTTC	CASSQVYGSPYNEQFF	TRBV14	TRBJ2-1	-	-
TGTGCCAGCAGCGCCATCGGGCGCGTAAAGAGCAATCAGCCCCAGCATTTT	CASSAIGRVKSNQPQHF	TRBV2	TRBJ1-5	-	-
TGTGCCAGCATAAAGAACACTGAAGCTTTCTTT	CASIKNTEAFF	TRBV25-1	TRBJ1-1	once	-
TGCAGTGCTAGACCTAGGACAGGGTGGTACACCGGGGAGCTGTTTTTT	CSARPRTGWYTGELFF	TRBV20-1	TRBJ2-2	-	TRBD1
TGTGCCACCAGTGTCTCGGGACAGGGGGCCACAGATACGCAGTATTTT	CATSVSGQGATDTQYF	TRBV24-1	TRBJ2-3	-	TRBD1
TGTGCCAGCAGTTACTCGCTGAGGAATGAGCAGTTCTTC	CASSYSLRNEQFF	TRBV6-5	TRBJ2-1	once	-
TGTGCCAGCCGTCGAGGATCCACAGATACGCAGTATTTT	CASRRGSTDTQYF	TRBV3-1	TRBJ2-3	-	-
TGTGCCAGCAGCAGTAGCGGTCGGGACAGGGGCTATGGCTACACCTTC	CASSSSGRDRGYGYTF	TRBV12-3/TRBV12-4	TRBJ1-2	-	TRBD1
TGTGCCACCAGTGATCCTCTCCTACAGGGGGCAGGGGAGCAGCTCTTC	CATSDPLLQGAGEQLF	TRBV24-1	TRBJ2-1	-	TRBD1
TGTGCCAGCAGCTCAAGGACTCGACAGGGCACCGTCAATGAAAAACTGTTTTTT	CASSSRTRQGTVNEKLFF	TRBV7-9	TRBJ1-4	-	TRBD1
TGCAGTTTGCCGGGAGTGTTGACGAACAATGAGCAGTTCTTC	CSLPGVLTNNEQFF	TRBV20-1	TRBJ2-1	-	-
TGTGCCAGCAGCAACGTCGGAGAAGCGGAGAGCTCCTACAATGAGCAGTTCTTC	CASSNVGEAESSYNEQFF	TRBV21-1	TRBJ2-1	-	-
TGTGCCAGCAGCTTAGAGTCCCCGAAGGGAAACACCATATATTTT	CASSLESPKGNTIYF	TRBV7-9	TRBJ1-3	-	-
TGTGCCAGCAGTAAGACAGGGGGAAACACTGAAGCTTTCTTT	CASSKTGGNTEAFF	TRBV2	TRBJ1-1	-	TRBD1
TGCAGTGCTAGAGATCCACGGCATCTCTCTGGGGCCAACGTCCTGACTTTC	CSARDPRHLSGANVLTF	TRBV20-1	TRBJ2-6	-	-
TGTGCCTGGAGGGCTCCTCAAACACCTAGCAATCAGCCCCAGCATTTT	CAWRAPQTPSNQPQHF	TRBV30	TRBJ1-5	-	-
TGTGCCAGCAGTCCCGTTTACGCAAGGGCCCCCTCCTACGAGCAGTACTTC	CASSPVYARAPSYEQYF	TRBV6-1	TRBJ2-7	-	-
TGTGCCAGCAGCGTGAGACAGGTGTACAATGAGCAGTTCTTC	CASSVRQVYNEQFF	TRBV7-2	TRBJ2-1	-	-
TGTGCCAGCAGCCAAGATCAGAGGACGGGAGGCCAAGAGACCCAGTACTTC	CASSQDQRTGGQETQYF	TRBV3-1	TRBJ2-5	once	TRBD2
TGTGCCAGCAGCTCCCTCTACTACGAGCAGTACTTC	CASSSLYYEQYF	TRBV7-2	TRBJ2-7	once	-
TGTGCCAGCAGTAGGACAGGGGTCAACCTTAGCAATCAGCCCCAGCATTTT	CASSRTGVNLSNQPQHF	TRBV6-4	TRBJ1-5	-	TRBD1
TGTGCCAGCAGTGAAACCGGGGTAGTTCGGGAAAAACTGTTTTTT	CASSETGVVREKLFF	TRBV25-1	TRBJ1-4	-	-
TGTGCCAGCAGCTTAGGCTTAACTAGCGGAGCAGATACGCAGTATTTT	CASSLGLTSGADTQYF	TRBV13	TRBJ2-3	-	TRBD2
TGTGCCAGCAGTTATTCAGGGGGCGCTGGGGCCAACGTCCTGACTTTC	CASSYSGGAGANVLTF	TRBV6-5	TRBJ2-6	-	TRBD1
TGCAGTGCTACGGGTCAAACTCGTTGGGCTTACAATGAGCAGTTCTTC	CSATGQTRWAYNEQFF	TRBV20-1	TRBJ2-1	-	-
TGTGCCAGTAGTAGAGCCAGCGGGACCAACACCGGGGAGCTGTTTTTT	CASSRASGTNTGELFF	TRBV19	TRBJ2-2	-	TRBD2
TGCAGTGCTCGTGTAGGGGACTATGGCTACACCTTC	CSARVGDYGYTF	TRBV20-1	TRBJ1-2	-	-
TGTGCCAGCAGTGAAAACCTTCTCCAAAGGTTCTTC	CASSENLLQRFF	TRBV25-1	TRBJ2-1	-	-
TGTGCCAGCAGTGAATCAGGGGGCTTGTACGAGCAGTACTTC	CASSESGGLYEQYF	TRBV25-1	TRBJ2-7	-	TRBD1
TGTGCCAGCAGCTTATTAACAGCTCCTCGTGAAGCTTTCTTT	CASSLLTAPREAFF	TRBV7-9	TRBJ1-1	-	-
TGTGCCACCAGTGATGGGGGGAGCGCCTACGAGCAGTACTTC	CATSDGGSAYEQYF	TRBV24-1	TRBJ2-7	-	-
TGCAGCGTTGCGCGGACAGAAATGGACGGCTACACCTTC	CSVARTEMDGYTF	TRBV29-1	TRBJ1-2	-	-
TGTGCCTGGAGCGGAACTCGGATATCGACAGTTTCCTACGAGCAGTACTTC	CAWSGTRISTVSYEQYF	TRBV30	TRBJ2-7	-	-
TGTGCCTGCCATGGGGCGGGAGCTTCCTACAATGAGCAGTTCTTC	CACHGAGASYNEQFF	TRBV30	TRBJ2-1	-	TRBD2
TGCAGTGCTGACCCGGGACTAGCGGGGACAGATACGCAGTATTTT	CSADPGLAGTDTQYF	TRBV20-1	TRBJ2-3	-	TRBD2
TGTGCCACCCAAGCGGGCCGAGCCAAAAACATTCAGTACTTC	CATQAGRAKNIQYF	TRBV19	TRBJ2-4	-	-
TGCAGTGCTAGGGGCCCAAGGCGGGAGCAAAAAGAGACCCAGTACTTC	CSARGPRREQKETQYF	TRBV20-1	TRBJ2-5	-	TRBD2
TGTGCCAGTACCTCTATCGTCGGGAGCTCCTACAATGAGCAGTTCTTC	CASTSIVGSSYNEQFF	TRBV19	TRBJ2-1	-	-
TGTGCCACCAGACTGACTAGCTCTGGCTACGAGCAGTACTTC	CATRLTSSGYEQYF	TRBV6-5	TRBJ2-7	-	TRBD2
TGTGCCAGCAGTCCGGACGGACTTCCTAACTATGGCTACACCTTC	CASSPDGLPNYGYTF	TRBV7-9	TRBJ1-2	-	-
TGCGCCAGCAGCTGGGGGCAACAGGGAGAGACCCAGTACTTC	CASSWGQQGETQYF	TRBV5-1	TRBJ2-5	-	-
TGTGCCAGCACATCTTTAGCGAATGAGCAGTTCTTC	CASTSLANEQFF	TRBV12-3/TRBV12-4	TRBJ2-1	-	-
TGTGCCAGCAGCCTTAGACAGGGACTGAACACTGAAGCTTTCTTT	CASSLRQGLNTEAFF	TRBV7-9	TRBJ1-1	few	TRBD1
TGTGCCAGCAGACCAGGTTGGAGTTCGGGGGCCGGGGAGCTGTTTTTT	CASRPGWSSGAGELFF	TRBV2	TRBJ2-2	once	-
TGTGCCAGCAGCAATCCCCAAGCGGGGCAAGAGACCCAGTACTTC	CASSNPQAGQETQYF	TRBV6-5	TRBJ2-5	once	TRBD2
TGTGCCAGCAGCCCTTCTATCGGGGCTGGAAACACCATATATTTT	CASSPSIGAGNTIYF	TRBV3-1	TRBJ1-3	-	-
TGCAGCGTTGCGGGACAGGGGGCGCACGAGCAGTACTTC	CSVAGQGAHEQYF	TRBV29-1	TRBJ2-7	-	TRBD1
TGTGCCAGCAGTTACCCGCCGGGGGAGCAGTACTTC	CASSYPPGEQYF	TRBV6-2/TRBV6-3	TRBJ2-7	-	-